The 18 T cell receptor beta chains below come from one sample, sequenced in a study of T cell responses to AZD1222 COVID-19 vaccine. Libraries were prepared by immunoSEQ multiplex PCR; TCRdb keeps only in-frame clonotypes and omits some of them. The table shows 95,000 to 150,000 clones, with around 89% occurring only once. Sample: peripheral blood, taken on day 0 of AZD1222 vaccination. These receptors came from an adult in good health.

V gene TRBV21-1 combines with J gene TRBJ1-5. TRBV21-1 is a pseudogene. This CDR3 region has 15 residues. CDR3 amino acids: CASSKGSGFNQPQHF. As DNA, the CDR3 is TGTGCCAGCAGCAAAGGTTCGGGATTCAATCAGCCCCAGCATTTT.

The chain carries TRBV5-1 and TRBJ1-2; possibly TRBD1 for D (5 bases). CDR1 is SGHRS, CDR2 YFSETQ, per germline. Trimming took off 4 bases at V and 2 bases at J, with 9 bases between the two ends. The CDR3 consists of 13 residues. CDR3 loop: CASSGRGNYGYTF. The CDR3 DNA sequence: TGCGCCAGCAGCGGGCGGGGGAACTATGGCTACACCTTC. The variable domain in full, with the rest retrieved from reference TRBV5-1 and TRBJ1-2, is KAGVTQTPRYLIKTRGQQVTLSCSPISGHRSVSWYQQTPGQGLQFLFEYFSETQRNKGNFPGRFSGRQFSNSRSEMNVSTLELGDSALYLCASSGRGNYGYTFGSGTRLTVV.

V usage is TRBV19 and J usage is TRBJ2-7; 7 bases map to TRBD2. Per germline, CDR1 LNHDA and CDR2 SQIVND (reference sequence). V trimming: 7 bases; J trimming: 2 bases; junction bases outside the gene matches: 14. The CDR3 length is 16 residues. In DNA form, the CDR3 reads TGTGCCAGTATGAGGACGGGCGGGGGACTTACCTACGAGCAGTACTTC. It encodes CASMRTGGGLTYEQYF.

This clone was seen a few times. The V gene is TRBV7-3, the J gene TRBJ1-2; 11 bases are a match to TRBD1. V shed 5 bases and J 5 bases; nucleotides not matched to a gene: 4. Germline CDR1 is SGHTA and CDR2 is FQGTGA. This CDR3 spans 14 amino acids. CDR3 DNA sequence: TGTGCCAGCAGCCCCGGGACAGGGGGGTATGGCTACACCTTC. As protein: CASSPGTGGYGYTF.

This clone occurred a few times. The chain joins TRBV28 to TRBJ2-3; 7 nucleotides agree with TRBD2. CDR3 length equals 17 residues. Trimming at V came to 2 bases and at J to 2 bases, leaving 10 bases not matched to a gene. Looked up from germline, CDR1 is MDHEN and CDR2 is SYDVKM. CDR3 DNA: TGTGCCAGCAGTTTAGTGGGGAGGGCCGTGTCCACAGATACGCAGTATTTT. Protein sequence: CASSLVGRAVSTDTQYF.

This sequence joins TRBV29-1 and TRBJ2-7, with D possibly being TRBD2 (6 bases). The CDR3 is 14 residues long. V dropped 1 base and J dropped 1 base, with 11 bases sitting between them. Germline V gene sequence: CDR1 SQVTM, CDR2 ANQGSEA. CDR3 amino acids: CSVEARGMSYEQYF. CDR3 nucleotides: TGCAGCGTTGAAGCGCGGGGAATGTCCTACGAGCAGTACTTC.

The chain links TRBV7-3 to TRBJ2-1, with 7 bases lining up with TRBD1. V was clipped by 3 bases and J by 15 bases; unmatched bases: 8. The CDR3 consists of 12 residues. CDR1 is SGHTA, CDR2 FQGTGA, per germline. The CDR3 sequence is CASSLNGQDVFF. The DNA for the CDR3 is TGTGCCAGCAGCTTGAATGGACAGGACGTGTTCTTC. The full variable domain, in which reference TRBV7-3 and TRBJ2-1 provide the parts outside the CDR3, is GAGVSQTPSNKVTEKGKYVELRCDPISGHTALYWYRQSLGQGPEFLIYFQGTGAADDSGLPNDRFFAVRPEGSVSTLKIQRTERGDSAVYLCASSLNGQDVFFGPGTRLTVL.

The rearrangement joins TRBV24-1 to TRBJ2-3, with 9 bases that match TRBD2. The J segment lost 6 bases and the V segment lost 1 base, leaving 7 bases of the junction unmatched. This CDR3 comprises 16 residues. Germline V gene sequence: CDR1 KGHDR, CDR2 SFDVKD. The CDR3 DNA sequence: TGTGCCACCAGTGATTTTAGGGTAGCGGGAGCTGATACGCAGTATTTT. Residues: CATSDFRVAGADTQYF.

This chain connects TRBV4-1 to TRBJ1-3; D is ambiguous. Germline V gene data show CDR1 as MGHRA and CDR2 as YSYEKL. This CDR3 is built from 15 residues. Trimming pared 0 bases from V and 0 bases from J, leaving 6 bases between. The CDR3 is CASSQERISGNTIYF. CDR3 DNA: TGCGCCAGCAGCCAAGAACGGATCTCTGGAAACACCATATATTTT.

The V call is TRBV28, the J call TRBJ1-5; possible D gene TRBD1, 6 bases. Trimming left V 2 bases short and J 1 base short, with 9 bases between. From germline, CDR1 is MDHEN and CDR2 SYDVKM. This CDR3 has 15 amino acids. Here the CDR3 reads CASSLTGKSNQPQHF. The CDR3 bases are TGTGCCAGCAGTTTAACAGGGAAAAGCAATCAGCCCCAGCATTTT.

This rearrangement joins TRBV19 to TRBJ2-7; 7 bases line up with TRBD2. CDR1 LNHDA and CDR2 SQIVND come from the germline V gene (reference sequence). The CDR3 contains 14 residues. The V gene end was trimmed by 3 bases and the J gene end by 2 bases; junction bases not matched to a gene: 4. The CDR3 protein is CASSISGRTYEQYF. The CDR3 DNA reads TGTGCCAGTAGTATTAGCGGGCGAACCTACGAGCAGTACTTC.

This chain uses TRBV5-1 with TRBJ1-1, with TRBD1 as a possible D gene (5 bases). Germline CDR1 SGHRS, CDR2 YFSETQ. The CDR3 covers 15 residues. Trimming shortened V by 1 base and J by 2 bases, and 12 bases separated the two germline ends. In DNA, the CDR3 is TGCGCCAGCAGCTTGCGGGAGGGGAGAAACACTGAAGCTTTCTTT. Translating gives CASSLREGRNTEAFF.

The chain employs TRBV24-1 and TRBJ1-6; D remains ambiguous. There are 15 residues in the CDR3. From germline, CDR1 is KGHDR and CDR2 SFDVKD. Trimming pared 6 bases from V and 8 bases from J, leaving 16 bases between. This chain's CDR3 is CATSSGRTRDSPLHF. In DNA, the CDR3 is TGTGCCACCAGTTCGGGCCGAACACGGGATTCACCCCTCCACTTT.

This clone appeared a few times. The chain employs TRBV11-2 and TRBJ1-3; 8 bases align to TRBD1. Trimming removed 0 bases from V and 2 bases from J; junction bases left unmatched: 0. The CDR3 contains 15 residues. Germline CDR1 reads SGHAT; CDR2 reads FQNNGV. This chain's CDR3 is CASSLDRGPGNTIYF. The DNA of the CDR3 is TGTGCCAGCAGCTTAGACAGGGGGCCTGGAAACACCATATATTTT.

This chain uses TRBV20-1 with TRBJ2-7, with TRBD2 matching over 7 bases. The CDR3 length is 15 residues. The V gene's germline CDR1 is DFQATT and CDR2 SNEGSKA (reference sequence). With V trimmed by 3 bases and J by 5 bases, 13 bases remained unmatched. The CDR3 region is CSASSMGAGAHEQYF. In nucleotides, the CDR3 is TGCAGTGCTAGTTCCATGGGCGCGGGAGCCCACGAGCAGTACTTC.

Points on this clone: Other DNA sequences from this sample encode an identical CDR3 as well. The chain uses TRBV28 and TRBJ1-1, with 9 nucleotides matching TRBD1. Per the germline V gene, CDR1 is MDHEN and CDR2 is SYDVKM. The CDR3 is 13 amino acids. Losses at the gene ends were 4 bases for V and 5 bases for J; bases not matched to a gene: 2. The CDR3 nucleotides are TGTGCCAGCAGTTCGGGACAGGGAACTGAAGCTTTCTTT. Amino acids: CASSSGQGTEAFF.

This chain links TRBV18 with TRBJ2-5, with TRBD1 as a possible D gene (6 bases). Looked up from germline, CDR1 is KGHSH and CDR2 is LQKENI. The CDR3 has 15 amino acids. V gave up 6 bases and J gave up 2 bases, with 16 bases separating them. CDR3 nucleotides: TGTGCCAGCTCCTACGCCGGGACACCTCAAGAGACCCAGTACTTC. Amino acids: CASSYAGTPQETQYF.

The chain combines TRBV19 with TRBJ1-5; 8 positions agree with TRBD1. The germline CDR1 and CDR2 sequences are LNHDA and SQIVND (reference sequence). Germline trimming cut 1 base from V and 6 bases from J; bases unmatched to any gene: 8. This CDR3 has 16 residues. The CDR3 reads CASSIGARGRIQPQHF. CDR3 DNA: TGTGCCAGTAGTATAGGGGCCAGGGGGCGCATTCAGCCCCAGCATTTT.